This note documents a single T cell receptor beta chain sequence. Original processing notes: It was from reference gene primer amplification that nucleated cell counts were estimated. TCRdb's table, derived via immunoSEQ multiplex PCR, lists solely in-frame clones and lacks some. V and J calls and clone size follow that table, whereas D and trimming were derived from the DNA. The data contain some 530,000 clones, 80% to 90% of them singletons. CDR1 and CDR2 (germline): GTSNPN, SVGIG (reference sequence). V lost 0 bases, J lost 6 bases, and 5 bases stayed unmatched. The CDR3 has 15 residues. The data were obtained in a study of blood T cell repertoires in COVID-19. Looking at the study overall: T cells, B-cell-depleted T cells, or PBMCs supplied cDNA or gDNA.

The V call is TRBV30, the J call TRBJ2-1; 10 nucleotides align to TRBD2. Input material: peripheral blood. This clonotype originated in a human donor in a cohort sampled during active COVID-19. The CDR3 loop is CAWSVGLAGANEQFF. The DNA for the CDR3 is TGTGCCTGGAGTGTAGGGCTAGCGGGAGCCAATGAGCAGTTCTTC.